This T cell receptor beta chain was captured in a study of blood T cell repertoires in COVID-19. Study as a whole: Spain, Italy and the United States supplied samples that represented acute and convalescent COVID-19. PBMCs, B-cell-depleted T cells, or T cells were the source of the cDNA or gDNA that made up the material.

Per the original data handling: Reference gene primer amplification in the assay estimated nucleated cell counts. Clones were read by immunoSEQ multiplex PCR, and TCRdb kept only the in-frame ones, dropping some. V and J calls plus clone size are reproduced from that table; the DNA served to infer D and trimming. The repertoire holds 45,000 to 50,000 clones, 65% to 90% seen once, with about 2.5% in the top ten. A few counts support this clone. The V end lost 6 bases, the J end lost 7 bases, and 25 bases lay between the germline ends. The CDR3 sequence is 18 residues long. Germline CDR1 LNHDA, CDR2 SQIVND (reference sequence). Seattle patients were enrolled during active infection and followed longitudinally.

The chain couples TRBV19 to TRBJ1-6; no reliable D call. The receptor was isolated from a woman of 80 years or more with COVID-19, enrolled during active disease. What was sequenced was peripheral blood. Written as DNA, the CDR3 is TGTGCCAGTAGCTCCCTAGGACGGGAATTAAAAAAGAATTCACCCCTCCACTTT. Amino acid sequence: CASSSLGRELKKNSPLHF.